The present T cell receptor beta chain was sequenced within a study of blood T cells in healthy people across ages. The CDR3 has 15 residues. The germline V gene encodes CDR1 SGHRS and CDR2 YFSETQ. Deletions cut 4 bases from V and 0 bases from J, with 13 bases between. This clonotype was recorded many times. Together with a sample-barcoded 5' primer, a J-beta primer mix was included in a second PCR lasting about 6 to 11 cycles. TCRdb reprocessed the 5' RACE reads via MiXCR and lists one record per CDR3 protein. The data hold roughly 1.7 million distinct CDR3 sequences, with around 36% observed a single time.

Sequenced material: blood. The chain couples TRBV5-1 to TRBJ1-2; possible D gene TRBD1, 5 bases. The TCR comes from a woman in her thirties in good health. CDR3 coding DNA: TGCGCCAGCAGCGATAGACTGGGACCTAACTATGGCTACACCTTC. Protein sequence: CASSDRLGPNYGYTF.